Each of the 2 T cell receptor beta chains below was sequenced from the same sample in a study of regulatory T cells in long-lasting Graves disease. Arm-PCR of CDR3 regions with iRepertoire HTBI primers generated TCR beta libraries. TCRdb ran MiXCR on the multiplex PCR reads and lists one entry per CDR3 protein. The table shows approximately 400,000 distinct CDR3 sequences, with approximately 16% occurring only once. This sample's time point: newly diagnosed GD, antithyroid drugs for less than 3 months. PBMC RNA served as the TCR library source. The sample was also linked to a second study, of T cells in Graves' hyperthyroidism and ophthalmopathy.

Sequences were derived from peripheral blood mononuclear cells (PBMCs), sampled at new diagnosis, from a patient treated with antithyroid drugs. The source is a middle-aged woman with Graves disease.

This clonotype was recorded many times. V gene TRBV12-3 or TRBV12-4 combines with J gene TRBJ2-1, with D perhaps TRBD2 (6 bases). The CDR3 loop spans 16 amino acids. Trimming took off 5 bases at V and 5 bases at J, with 19 bases between the two ends. The DNA for the CDR3 is TGTGCCAGCAGTCAGACGGGAGCGTCGGGAGACAATGAGCAGTTCTTC. This codes for CASSQTGASGDNEQFF.

This clonotype was counted only a few times. CDR3 nucleotide sequence: TGCAGCGTTCGTCCCGGGCTTCACTCCTACAATGAGCAGTTCTTC. It encodes CSVRPGLHSYNEQFF. The V and J genes are TRBV29-1 and TRBJ2-1; D remains unclear. The CDR3 loop spans 15 amino acids. The V and J ends lost 5 bases and 0 bases respectively, with 14 bases between them. Per germline, CDR1 SQVTM and CDR2 ANQGSEA.